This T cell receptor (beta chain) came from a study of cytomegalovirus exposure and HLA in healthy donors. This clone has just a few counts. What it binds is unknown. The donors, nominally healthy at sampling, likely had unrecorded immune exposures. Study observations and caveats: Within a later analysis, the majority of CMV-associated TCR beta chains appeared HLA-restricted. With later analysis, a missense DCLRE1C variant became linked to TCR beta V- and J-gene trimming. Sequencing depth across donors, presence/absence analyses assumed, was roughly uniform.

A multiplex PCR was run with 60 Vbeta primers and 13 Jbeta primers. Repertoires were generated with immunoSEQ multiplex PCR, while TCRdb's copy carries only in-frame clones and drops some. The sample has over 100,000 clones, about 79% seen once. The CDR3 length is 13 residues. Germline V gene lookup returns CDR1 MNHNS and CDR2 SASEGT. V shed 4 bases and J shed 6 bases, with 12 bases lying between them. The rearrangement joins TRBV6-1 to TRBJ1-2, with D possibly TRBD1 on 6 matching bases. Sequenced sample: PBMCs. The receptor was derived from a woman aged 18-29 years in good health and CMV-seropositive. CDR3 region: CASSARSGDGYTF. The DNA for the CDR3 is TGTGCCAGCAGTGCCCGATCAGGGGATGGCTACACCTTC.